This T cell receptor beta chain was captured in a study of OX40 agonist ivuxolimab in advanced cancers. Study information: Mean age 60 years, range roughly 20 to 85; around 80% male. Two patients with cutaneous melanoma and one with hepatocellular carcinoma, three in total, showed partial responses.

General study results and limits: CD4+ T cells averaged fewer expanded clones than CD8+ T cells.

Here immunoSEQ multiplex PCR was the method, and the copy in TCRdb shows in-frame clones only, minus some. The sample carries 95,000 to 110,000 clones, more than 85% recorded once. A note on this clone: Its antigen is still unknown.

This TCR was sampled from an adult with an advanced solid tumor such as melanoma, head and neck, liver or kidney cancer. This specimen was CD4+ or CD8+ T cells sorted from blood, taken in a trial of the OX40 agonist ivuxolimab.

The CDR3 sequence is CSNRDMNTGELFF. CDR3 sequence (DNA): TGCAGCAACCGGGACATGAACACCGGGGAGCTGTTTTTT. V gene TRBV29-1 combines with J gene TRBJ2-2, with a weak D call TRBD1 (6 bases). The V end was cut by 8 bases, the J end by 1 base, with 11 bases between. The CDR3 consists of 13 residues. The germline gives CDR1 SQVTM, CDR2 ANQGSEA.